Presented here are 27 T cell receptor beta chains from one specimen sequenced in a study of early T cells in non-severe SARS-CoV-2 infection. TCRdb redid the calling of the 5' RACE reads with MiXCR, one entry per CDR3 protein. This table holds just over 65,000 distinct CDR3 sequences, 13% found once. Material: whole blood. The source is an adult who was a healthcare worker with PCR-confirmed SARS-CoV-2 infection or an uninfected control (not recorded which).

This clonotype appeared many times. The chain carries TRBV6-6 and TRBJ1-4; weak D call: TRBD1 (6 bases). Germline-derived CDR1 and CDR2 are MNHNY and SVGAGI (reference sequence). The V gene lost 5 bases and the J gene lost 8 bases, with 18 bases spanning the gap. The CDR3 length is 15 residues. The CDR3 spells CASSDAGGAEEKLFF. The CDR3 region has the DNA TGTGCCAGCAGTGACGCTGGGGGGGCTGAGGAAAAACTGTTTTTT.

This clonotype was seen many times. This rearrangement joins TRBV5-1 to TRBJ1-1; 7 nucleotides line up with TRBD1. V dropped 5 bases and J dropped 1; count of bases not matched to a gene: 8. Germline V gives CDR1 SGHRS, CDR2 YFSETQ. This CDR3 comprises 15 residues. CDR3 sequence reads: CASSSTGTANTEAFF. Written as DNA, the CDR3 is TGCGCCAGCAGTTCAACCGGGACAGCGAACACTGAAGCTTTCTTT.

This clonotype was seen more than once but under ten times. The rearrangement links TRBV12-3 or TRBV12-4 to TRBJ2-5, with 12 bases fitting TRBD2. The CDR3 is 14 amino acids. V dropped 6 bases and J dropped 4; count of bases not matched to a gene: 3. CDR3 sequence reads: CASSPSGRGETQYF. The CDR3 region has the DNA TGTGCCAGCAGCCCTAGCGGGAGGGGAGAGACCCAGTACTTC.

This clonotype has at least ten counts. The rearrangement links TRBV5-1 to TRBJ1-1; 9 bases align to TRBD1. The CDR3 covers 14 residues. With V trimmed by 4 bases and J by 5 bases, 6 bases remained unmatched. Per the germline V gene, CDR1 is SGHRS and CDR2 is YFSETQ. CDR3 in amino acids: CASSRTGGVTEAFF. Written as DNA, the CDR3 is TGCGCCAGCAGCAGAACAGGGGGCGTGACTGAAGCTTTCTTT.

This clonotype qualifies as medium-sized. This chain links TRBV28 with TRBJ2-7; 14 bases are a match to TRBD2. CDR1 and CDR2 (germline): MDHEN, SYDVKM. V lost 10 bases, J lost 2 bases, and 4 bases stayed unmatched. The CDR3 extends over 14 amino acids. CDR3: CATTGLAGAYEQYF. CDR3 in DNA: TGTGCCACAACGGGACTAGCGGGAGCCTACGAGCAGTACTTC.

The table lists this clonotype with a few counts. This rearrangement joins TRBV20-1 to TRBJ2-3, with 10 bases lining up with TRBD2. The CDR3 is 16 residues long. Germline trimming cut 2 bases from V and 4 bases from J; bases unmatched to any gene: 9. Germline CDR1 is DFQATT and CDR2 is SNEGSKA (reference sequence). CDR3 protein: CSARPSRLAGADTQYF. The CDR3 DNA sequence: TGCAGTGCTAGACCCTCCCGGCTAGCGGGAGCAGATACGCAGTATTTT.

This clonotype was recorded at least ten times. The V call is TRBV12-3 or TRBV12-4, the J call TRBJ1-5; 8 bases are shared with TRBD1. The CDR3 spans 16 residues. The V and J ends lost 8 bases and 1 base, in that order; junction bases with no gene match: 10. CDR3 coding DNA: TGTGCCAGCCGTGATGGGCAGGGGGCAAGCAATCAGCCCCAGCATTTT. Its translation: CASRDGQGASNQPQHF.

This clonotype was detected only a few times. J is TRBJ2-5 and V is TRBV27; D might be TRBD1 or TRBD2, each matching 5 bases. The CDR3 covers 15 residues. The V end was cut by 5 bases, the J end by 7 bases, with 20 bases between. In germline, CDR1 is MNHEY, CDR2 SMNVEV (reference sequence). CDR3 loop: CASSLEWDPPGTQYF. Written as DNA, the CDR3 is TGTGCCAGCAGTCTCGAGTGGGACCCGCCAGGGACCCAGTACTTC.

A few counts support this clonotype. The chain uses TRBV20-1 and TRBJ2-7; maybe TRBD1 (5 bases). The germline V and J ends were trimmed by 3 bases and 6 bases, with 12 bases remaining between them. Per germline, CDR1 DFQATT and CDR2 SNEGSKA (reference sequence). The CDR3 runs to 12 residues. Here the CDR3 DNA reads TGCAGTGCTAGCCCGTCAGGGTTCGAGCAGTACTTC. This codes for CSASPSGFEQYF.

This clonotype showed up just a few times. J is TRBJ2-2 and V is TRBV12-3 or TRBV12-4; the match to TRBD2 covers 10 bases. Unmatched junction bases numbered 3, after V lost 5 bases and J lost 9 bases. CDR3 length: 13 residues. The DNA for the CDR3 is TGTGCCAGCAGTAGCGGGGGGGGCCGGGAGCTGTTTTTT. This codes for CASSSGGGRELFF.

This clonotype came up many times. The chain is built from TRBV6-2 or TRBV6-3 and TRBJ1-1, with no clear D. The CDR3 length is 12 residues. Germline V lookup: CDR1 MNHEY, CDR2 SVGEGT. The V end was cut by 2 bases, the J end by 5 bases, with 6 bases between. CDR3 bases: TGTGCCAGCAGTTACGGGCGGACTGAAGCTTTCTTT. The encoded protein is CASSYGRTEAFF.

This clonotype was found a few times. CDR3 in DNA: TGTGCCAGCAGCTTCTACAATGAGCAGTTCTTC. Its protein product is CASSFYNEQFF. V and J are TRBV28 and TRBJ2-1; unclear D gene. The CDR3 has 11 amino acids. V was pared by 6 bases and J by 3 bases, with 3 bases between. CDR1 is MDHEN, CDR2 SYDVKM, per germline.

The chain links TRBV7-2 to TRBJ2-7; 7 bases agree with TRBD1. Germline assignment: CDR1 SGHTA and CDR2 FQGNSA. Germline trimming cut 5 bases from V and 5 bases from J; bases unmatched to any gene: 9. There are 14 residues in the CDR3. In DNA, the CDR3 is TGTGCCAGCAGCGAAGACAGGGCCCTCCACGAGCAGTACTTC. It codes for CASSEDRALHEQYF.

By proportion, this clonotype is medium-sized. The chain is built from TRBV6-5 and TRBJ2-3, with a tentative D call TRBD1 (5 bases). V lost 6 bases and J 5 bases, leaving 9 bases between the germline ends. This CDR3 is 12 amino acids long. Per germline, CDR1 MNHEY and CDR2 SVGAGI. Written as DNA, the CDR3 is TGTGCCAGCAGATCAGGGTTAGATACGCAGTATTTT. Protein: CASRSGLDTQYF.

This clonotype was seen ten or more times. The chain recombines TRBV12-3 or TRBV12-4 with TRBJ2-1; 9 bases fit TRBD1. V shed 6 bases and J 5 bases; nucleotides not matched to a gene: 5. This CDR3 is 14 amino acids long. CDR3 coding DNA: TGTGCCAGCAGACCCGGACAGGGGAACAATGAGCAGTTCTTC. Its translation: CASRPGQGNNEQFF.

This clonotype was observed many times. The chain carries TRBV28 and TRBJ2-1; the D gene is possibly TRBD2 (6 bases). V lost 6 bases, J lost 4 bases, and 16 bases lay in between. This CDR3 region has 15 residues. CDR1 is MDHEN, CDR2 SYDVKM, per germline. CDR3 DNA: TGTGCCAGCAGCCCCTCGGGGGAGAGGTACAATGAGCAGTTCTTC. Encoded protein: CASSPSGERYNEQFF.

This clonotype has at least ten counts. The chain recombines TRBV5-1 with TRBJ2-6, with 11 nucleotides matching TRBD1. Germline trimming cut 4 bases from V and 4 bases from J; bases unmatched to any gene: 13. The CDR3 covers 19 residues. The V gene's germline CDR1 is SGHRS and CDR2 YFSETQ. In nucleotides, the CDR3 is TGCGCCAGCAGCCCGTGGCGGGACAGGGGGATAGGAGGGGCCAACGTCCTGACTTTC. Encoded protein: CASSPWRDRGIGGANVLTF.

In DNA form, the CDR3 reads TGTGCCAGCAGCCGGGACAGGGTATCCTACGAGCAGTACTTC. Its translation: CASSRDRVSYEQYF. The chain couples TRBV6-5 to TRBJ2-7, with 9 positions matching TRBD1. CDR1 and CDR2 from the germline V gene are MNHEY and SVGAGI. The CDR3 is 14 amino acids. V lost 6 bases to trimming and J lost 1 base; unmatched junction nucleotides: 4.

This clonotype came up a few times. V usage is TRBV19 and J usage is TRBJ2-1; D is possibly TRBD2 (5 bases). This CDR3 has 14 amino acids. Trimming took 2 bases from V and 6 from J, leaving 11 bases between them. Germline assignment: CDR1 LNHDA and CDR2 SQIVND (reference sequence). In DNA form, the CDR3 reads TGTGCCAGTAGTATAATCACAGAGGGCAATGAGCAGTTCTTC. It codes for CASSIITEGNEQFF.

This clonotype was counted many times. The CDR3 DNA reads as TGTGCCACCAGTGCTATTAGCGGGGCGTCCTACAATGAGCAGTTCTTC. It codes for CATSAISGASYNEQFF. V usage is TRBV24-1 and J usage is TRBJ2-1; 8 bases match TRBD2. V lost 5 bases, J lost 1 base, and 6 bases stayed unmatched. CDR1 is KGHDR and CDR2 is SFDVKD in the germline V gene. The length of the CDR3 is 16 residues.

V and J are TRBV7-2 and TRBJ1-1; D may be TRBD1 (6 bases). CDR1 and CDR2 (germline): SGHTA, FQGNSA. The CDR3 totals 13 residues. Trimming removed 3 bases at V and 6 bases at J, with 11 bases between. Here the CDR3 reads CASSFIKGAEAFF. As DNA, the CDR3 is TGTGCCAGCAGCTTTATCAAGGGGGCTGAAGCTTTCTTT.

This clonotype has more than one count but fewer than ten. The V call is TRBV6-2 or TRBV6-3, the J call TRBJ1-2, with D tentatively TRBD1 (5 bases). Germline V gene sequence: CDR1 MNHEY, CDR2 SVGEGT. The CDR3 extends over 13 amino acids. V lost 3 bases and J 4 bases, leaving 9 bases between the germline ends. The CDR3 coding sequence is TGTGCCAGCAGTTATGAGGGGCTCTATGGCTACACCTTC. Residues: CASSYEGLYGYTF.

This clonotype has just a few counts. V gene TRBV6-2 or TRBV6-3 combines with J gene TRBJ2-7; 7 bases are a match to TRBD2. Per the germline V gene, CDR1 is MNHEY and CDR2 is SVGEGT. This CDR3 spans 16 amino acids. J lost 0 bases, V lost 7 bases, and 12 bases had no gene match. Written as DNA, the CDR3 is TGTGCCAGCACTCCCGGGGGGTCCTTAAGCTCCTACGAGCAGTACTTC. Protein: CASTPGGSLSSYEQYF.

The table lists this clonotype with many counts. The chain is built from TRBV20-1 and TRBJ2-5; TRBD2 might be the D (6 bases). The CDR3 extends over 14 amino acids. V was shortened by 1 base and J by 2 bases, with 11 bases between the two germline ends. In germline, CDR1 is DFQATT, CDR2 SNEGSKA (reference sequence). For the CDR3, the DNA is TGCAGTGCTAGAGTTGCGGGACGGCAAGAGACCCAGTACTTC. This translates into CSARVAGRQETQYF.

This clonotype occurred many times. The V call is TRBV7-9, the J call TRBJ2-1; 9 nucleotides line up with TRBD2. The V gene end was trimmed by 4 bases and the J gene end by 12 bases; junction bases not matched to a gene: 16. The CDR3 runs 16 residues. The germline V gene has CDR1 SEHNR and CDR2 FQNEAQ (reference sequence). In DNA form, the CDR3 reads TGTGCCAGCAGCTATCTACCGGGACTAGCAGGCGTGGTGCAGTTCTTC. It specifies CASSYLPGLAGVVQFF.

Only a few counts were recorded for this clonotype. The chain employs TRBV28 and TRBJ1-6; 9 nucleotides agree with TRBD1. The V segment lost 2 bases and the J segment 4 bases; nucleotides outside the gene matches: 6. From germline, CDR1 is MDHEN and CDR2 SYDVKM. The CDR3 consists of 17 residues. The CDR3 reads CASSLGGQGVYNSPLHF. The CDR3 nucleotides read TGTGCCAGCAGTTTAGGGGGACAGGGTGTGTATAATTCACCCCTCCACTTT.

This clonotype was seen only a few times. The chain links TRBV29-1 to TRBJ1-4, with D unclear. Germline V gene sequence: CDR1 SQVTM, CDR2 ANQGSEA. Trimming left V 2 bases short and J 8 bases short, with 9 bases between. The CDR3 runs 12 residues. CDR3 amino acids: CSVESGGEKLFF. The CDR3 DNA reads as TGCAGCGTTGAAAGTGGCGGGGAAAAACTGTTTTTT.